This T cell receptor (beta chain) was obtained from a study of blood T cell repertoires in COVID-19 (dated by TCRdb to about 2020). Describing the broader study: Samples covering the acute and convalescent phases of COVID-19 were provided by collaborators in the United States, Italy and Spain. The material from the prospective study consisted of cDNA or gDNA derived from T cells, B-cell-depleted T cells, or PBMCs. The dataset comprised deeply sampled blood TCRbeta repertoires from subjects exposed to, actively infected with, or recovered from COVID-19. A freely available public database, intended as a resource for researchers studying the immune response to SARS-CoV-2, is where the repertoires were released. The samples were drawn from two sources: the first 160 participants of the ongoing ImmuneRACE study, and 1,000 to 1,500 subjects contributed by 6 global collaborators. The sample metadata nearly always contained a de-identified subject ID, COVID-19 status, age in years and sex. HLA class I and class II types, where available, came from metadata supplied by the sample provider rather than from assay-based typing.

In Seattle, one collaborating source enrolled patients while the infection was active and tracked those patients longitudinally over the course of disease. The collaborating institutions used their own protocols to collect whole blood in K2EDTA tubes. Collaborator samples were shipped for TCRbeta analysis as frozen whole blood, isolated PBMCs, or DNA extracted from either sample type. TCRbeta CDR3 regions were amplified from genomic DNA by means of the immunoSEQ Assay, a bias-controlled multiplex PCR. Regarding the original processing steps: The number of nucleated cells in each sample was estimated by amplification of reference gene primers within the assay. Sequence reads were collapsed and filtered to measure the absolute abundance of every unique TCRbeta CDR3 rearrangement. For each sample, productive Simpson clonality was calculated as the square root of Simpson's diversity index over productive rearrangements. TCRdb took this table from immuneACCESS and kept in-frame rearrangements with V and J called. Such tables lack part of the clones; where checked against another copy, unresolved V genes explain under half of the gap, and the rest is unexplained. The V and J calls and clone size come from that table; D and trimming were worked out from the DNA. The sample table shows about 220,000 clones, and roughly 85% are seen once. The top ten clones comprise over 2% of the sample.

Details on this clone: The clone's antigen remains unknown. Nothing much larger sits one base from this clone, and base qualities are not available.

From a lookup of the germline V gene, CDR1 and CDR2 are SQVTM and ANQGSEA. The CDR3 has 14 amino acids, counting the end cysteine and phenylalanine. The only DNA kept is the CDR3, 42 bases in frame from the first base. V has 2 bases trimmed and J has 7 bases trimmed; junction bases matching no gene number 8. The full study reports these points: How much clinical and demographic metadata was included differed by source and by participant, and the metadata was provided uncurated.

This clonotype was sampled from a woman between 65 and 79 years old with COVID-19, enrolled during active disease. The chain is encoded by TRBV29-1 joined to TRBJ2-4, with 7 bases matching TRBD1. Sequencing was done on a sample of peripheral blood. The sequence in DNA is TGCAGCGTTGAATTGACAGGGCGGAGGAACATTCAGTACTTC. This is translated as CSVELTGRRNIQYF.